This T cell receptor beta chain comes out of a study of tumour-infiltrating T cells in Burkitt lymphoma. Germline CDR1 MNHEY, CDR2 SMNVEV (reference sequence). This CDR3 has 16 residues. Trimming shortened V by 10 bases and J by 4 bases, and 25 bases separated the two germline ends. Produced via immunoSEQ multiplex PCR; TCRdb's table is partial and in-frame only. The sample consists of under 5,500 clones, about 86% of them appearing once. The TCR sequence derives from a human donor with diffuse large B-cell lymphoma. Some clones in this sample may be carry-over from other donors' samples. Sequences were obtained from tumor tissue. The chain joins TRBV27 to TRBJ1-2; a weak D match, TRBD1 (6 bases). CDR3 residues: CATSGGAQSFFYGYTF. CDR3 DNA: TGTGCCACCTCCGGGGGGGCCCAGTCTTTTTTCTATGGCTACACCTTC.